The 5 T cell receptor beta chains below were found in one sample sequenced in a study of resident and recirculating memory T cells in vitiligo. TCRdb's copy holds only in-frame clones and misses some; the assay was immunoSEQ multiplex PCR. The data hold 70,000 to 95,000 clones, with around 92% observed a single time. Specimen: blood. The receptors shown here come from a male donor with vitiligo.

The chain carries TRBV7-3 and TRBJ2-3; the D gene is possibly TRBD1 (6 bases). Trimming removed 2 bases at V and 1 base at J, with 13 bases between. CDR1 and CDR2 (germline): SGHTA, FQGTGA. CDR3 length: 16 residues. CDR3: CASSLGTTTGTDTQYF. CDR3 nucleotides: TGTGCCAGCAGCTTAGGGACAACTACTGGCACAGATACGCAGTATTTT.

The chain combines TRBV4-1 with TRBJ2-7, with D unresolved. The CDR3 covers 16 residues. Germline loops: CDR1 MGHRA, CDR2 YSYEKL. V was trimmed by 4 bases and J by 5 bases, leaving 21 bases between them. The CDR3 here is CASSPHLLPGRNEQYF. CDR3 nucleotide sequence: TGCGCCAGCAGCCCGCATCTGCTCCCAGGCCGTAACGAGCAGTACTTC.

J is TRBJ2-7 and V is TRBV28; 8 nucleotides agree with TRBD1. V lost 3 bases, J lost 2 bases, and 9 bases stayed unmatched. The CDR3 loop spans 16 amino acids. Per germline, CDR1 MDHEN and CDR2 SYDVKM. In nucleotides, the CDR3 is TGTGCCAGCAGTTTTCGCGACAGGGGCGAGCCCTACGAGCAGTACTTC. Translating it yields CASSFRDRGEPYEQYF.

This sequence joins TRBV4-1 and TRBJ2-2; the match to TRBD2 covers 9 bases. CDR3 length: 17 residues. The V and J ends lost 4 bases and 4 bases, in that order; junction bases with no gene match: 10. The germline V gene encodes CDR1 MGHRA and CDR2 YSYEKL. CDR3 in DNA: TGCGCCAGCAGCCCCCGGGGCCTAGCGGGACCCACCGGGGAGCTGTTTTTT. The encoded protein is CASSPRGLAGPTGELFF.

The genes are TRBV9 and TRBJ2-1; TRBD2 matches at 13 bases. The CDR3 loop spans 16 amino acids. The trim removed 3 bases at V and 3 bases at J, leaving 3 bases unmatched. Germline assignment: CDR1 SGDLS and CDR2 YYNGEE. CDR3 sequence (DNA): TGTGCCAGCAGCGGACTAGCGGGAGGCGGCTACAATGAGCAGTTCTTC. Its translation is CASSGLAGGGYNEQFF.